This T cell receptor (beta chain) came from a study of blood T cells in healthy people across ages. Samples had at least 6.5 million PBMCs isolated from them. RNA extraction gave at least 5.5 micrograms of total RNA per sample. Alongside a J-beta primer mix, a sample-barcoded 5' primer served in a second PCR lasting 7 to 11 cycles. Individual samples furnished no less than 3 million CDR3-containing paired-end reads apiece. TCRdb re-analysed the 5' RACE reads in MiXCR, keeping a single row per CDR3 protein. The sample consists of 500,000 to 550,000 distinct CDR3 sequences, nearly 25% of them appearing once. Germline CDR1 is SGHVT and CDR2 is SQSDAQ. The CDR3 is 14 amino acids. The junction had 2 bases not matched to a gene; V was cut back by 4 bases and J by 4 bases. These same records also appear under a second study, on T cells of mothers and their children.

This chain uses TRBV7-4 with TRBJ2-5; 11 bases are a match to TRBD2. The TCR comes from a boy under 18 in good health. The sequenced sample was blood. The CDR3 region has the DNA TGTGCCAGCAGCTGGGGGACTAGCGGAGAGACCCAGTACTTC. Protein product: CASSWGTSGETQYF.